The TCR beta chain described here comes from a study of OX40 agonist ivuxolimab in advanced cancers. The overall study: A history of anti-PD-1, anti-PD-L1 or anti-CTLA-4 therapy was acceptable, and approximately 40% had some. Partial responses, seen in three patients, involved one hepatocellular carcinoma and two cutaneous melanomas. Findings and caveats of the study: Those patients achieving a partial response at 0.1-3.0 mg/kg showed among the lowest clonal expansion.

There are 16 residues in the CDR3. V lost 4 bases, J lost 1 base, and 14 bases lay in between. In germline, CDR1 is MGHRA, CDR2 YSYEKL. As for this clone: The antigen remains undetermined.

The assay was immunoSEQ multiplex PCR, and TCRdb's table has in-frame clones only and misses some. The table records about 24,000 clones, around 82% of them present only once. The receptor was isolated from an adult with an advanced solid tumor such as melanoma, head and neck, liver or kidney cancer. The source material was CD4+ or CD8+ T cells sorted from blood, sampled in a trial of the OX40 agonist ivuxolimab. The rearrangement links TRBV4-1 to TRBJ2-1, with TRBD2 as a possible D gene (6 bases). The CDR3, as DNA: TGCGCCAGCAGCCCGGATAGCGGCGTGTCCTACAATGAGCAGTTCTTC. This codes for CASSPDSGVSYNEQFF.